These 18 T cell receptor beta chains were all obtained from the same sample, sequenced in a study of T cells in Graves' hyperthyroidism and ophthalmopathy. The investigators amplified TCR beta CDR3 regions from RNA transcripts. Primed by the HTBI set, a first-round RT-PCR was run on the TCR CDR3. TCRdb used MiXCR to reprocess the multiplex PCR reads, holding one entry per CDR3 protein. The sample consists of 600,000 to 700,000 distinct CDR3 sequences, about 15% of them appearing once. Sequencing input: blood. The receptors were sampled from a woman in her 40s with Graves' ophthalmopathy.

This clonotype showed up many times. A much larger clone lies a single base off, so this may be a read error. Here the CDR3 reads CASSPTGFTEAFF. The DNA of the CDR3 is TGTGCCAGCAGCCCGACAGGGTTCACTGAAGCTTTCTTT. The rearrangement joins TRBV7-2 to TRBJ1-1, with TRBD1 matching over 7 bases. CDR3 length: 13 residues. Germline V gene data show CDR1 as SGHTA and CDR2 as FQGNSA. The V segment lost 5 bases and the J segment 4 bases; nucleotides outside the gene matches: 4. Using reference TRBV7-2 and TRBJ1-1 for the parts outside the CDR3, the full variable domain is GAGVSQSPSNKVTEKGKDVELRCDPISGHTALYWYRQSLGQGLEFLIYFQGNSAPDKSGLPSDRFSAERTGGSVSTLTIQRTQQEDSAVYLCASSPTGFTEAFFGQGTRLTVV.

This clonotype has a count of ten or more. The chain recombines TRBV4-2 with TRBJ2-6; the match to TRBD1 covers 9 bases. Trimming at V came to 1 base and at J to 4 bases, leaving 14 bases not matched to a gene. CDR1 LGHNA and CDR2 YNFKEQ come from the germline V gene. The CDR3 loop spans 20 amino acids. This CDR3 reads CASSQGSRDREVSGANVLTF. The CDR3 nucleotides read TGTGCCAGCAGCCAAGGATCCCGGGACAGGGAGGTTTCCGGGGCCAACGTCCTGACTTTC.

This clonotype showed up many times. The chain couples TRBV10-3 to TRBJ1-2, with D possibly TRBD1 on 5 matching bases. CDR3 size: 15 residues. The germline V and J ends were trimmed by 5 bases and 8 bases, with 21 bases remaining between them. Germline assignment: CDR1 ENHRY and CDR2 SYGVKD. The CDR3 region has the DNA TGTGCCATCAGTCCCACGGGGGGGGACCGGTCCGGCTACACCTTC. As protein: CAISPTGGDRSGYTF.

This clonotype was recorded many times. The gene calls are TRBV29-1 and TRBJ1-1; a weak D match, TRBD1 (5 bases). The germline V gene has CDR1 SQVTM and CDR2 ANQGSEA. The V and J ends lost 1 base and 3 bases respectively, with 9 bases between them. This CDR3 spans 13 amino acids. The CDR3 coding sequence is TGCAGCGTTGAAGGACAGAGGTACACTGAAGCTTTCTTT. Protein sequence: CSVEGQRYTEAFF.

This clonotype was seen repeatedly, ten times or more. This chain joins TRBV11-1 and TRBJ2-7; TRBD1 aligns across 7 bases. Trimming cost V 5 bases and J 3 bases; bases outside gene matches: 13. CDR1 and CDR2 from the germline V gene are SGHAT and FQDESV (reference sequence). The CDR3 has 16 amino acids. This CDR3 is CASSPPTGVQRYEQYF. CDR3 bases: TGTGCCAGCAGCCCACCCACAGGGGTCCAACGCTACGAGCAGTACTTC.

Details on this clonotype: Being one base from a much bigger clone, this may be a read error. The rearrangement uses TRBV27 and TRBJ2-5, with D hard to call. Germline CDR1 reads MNHEY; CDR2 reads SMNVEV (reference sequence). CDR3 length equals 13 residues. The CDR3 region is CASSFTYQEAQYF. The CDR3, as DNA: TGTGCCAGCAGTTTCACGTACCAAGAGGCCCAGTACTTC.

This clonotype was recorded a few times. The chain couples TRBV18 to TRBJ1-2; no reliable D call. The CDR3 is 14 residues long. From germline, CDR1 is KGHSH and CDR2 LQKENI. V was pared by 3 bases and J by 4 bases, with 12 bases between. The CDR3 protein is CASSPGQVPYGYTF. The CDR3 bases are TGTGCCAGCTCACCGGGTCAGGTGCCCTATGGCTACACCTTC.

This clonotype has more than one count but fewer than ten. The chain joins TRBV3-1 to TRBJ2-7; no reliable D call. The CDR3 runs to 12 residues. The ends were cut back, 4 bases at V and 3 bases at J, with 7 bases in the middle. CDR1 and CDR2 (germline): LGHDT, YNNKEL (reference sequence). The CDR3 sequence: CASSRGDYEQYF. The CDR3 DNA follows: TGTGCCAGCAGCCGCGGAGACTACGAGCAGTACTTC.

This clonotype showed up many times. This CDR3 reads CSATRPTSGGRNIQYF. The CDR3 nucleotides are TGCAGTGCTACCAGGCCCACTAGCGGGGGACGGAACATTCAGTACTTC. This chain links TRBV20-1 with TRBJ2-4, with 11 bases identical to TRBD2. This CDR3 has 16 amino acids. CDR1 DFQATT and CDR2 SNEGSKA come from the germline V gene (reference sequence). V shed 4 bases, J shed 7 bases, and the junction held 12 bases outside the gene matches.

The table lists this clonotype with many counts. The chain joins TRBV20-1 to TRBJ2-5; TRBD1 agrees at 7 bases. Germline assignment: CDR1 DFQATT and CDR2 SNEGSKA (reference sequence). The CDR3 is 14 amino acids. Trimming cost V 6 bases and J 4 bases; bases outside gene matches: 11. The CDR3 protein is CSASRQGSRETQYF. For the CDR3, the DNA is TGCAGTGCAAGCCGACAGGGCTCTAGAGAGACCCAGTACTTC.

This clonotype has a count of ten or more. The chain links TRBV20-1 to TRBJ2-7; D is perhaps TRBD1 (5 bases). V lost 3 bases and J lost 6, with 18 bases in between. CDR1 and CDR2 (germline): DFQATT, SNEGSKA (reference sequence). This CDR3 spans 14 amino acids. This chain's CDR3 is CSASAGKGWSEQYF. The CDR3 region has the DNA TGCAGTGCTAGTGCAGGGAAGGGTTGGAGCGAGCAGTACTTC.

This clonotype was counted ten times or more. The gene calls are TRBV7-9 and TRBJ2-5; maybe TRBD2 (6 bases). Germline V gene sequence: CDR1 SEHNR, CDR2 FQNEAQ (reference sequence). The CDR3 has 15 amino acids. Trimming took off 5 bases at V and 4 bases at J, with 17 bases between the two ends. In DNA form, the CDR3 reads TGTGCCAGCAGCCCATCCGTGCGCGGGGCAGAGACCCAGTACTTC. As protein: CASSPSVRGAETQYF. The variable domain in full, completed from reference TRBV7-9 and TRBJ2-5, reads DTGVSQNPRHKITKRGQNVTFRCDPISEHNRLYWYRQTLGQGPEFLTYFQNEAQLEKSRLLSDRFSAERPKGSFSTLEIQRTEQGDSAMYLCASSPSVRGAETQYFGPGTRLLVL.

This clonotype was observed a few times. The V and J genes are TRBV28 and TRBJ2-7, with 7 bases identical to TRBD2. In germline, CDR1 is MDHEN, CDR2 SYDVKM. CDR3 length: 14 residues. V shed 4 bases and J 2 bases; nucleotides not matched to a gene: 5. CDR3 nucleotides: TGTGCCAGCAGTTGGCGGGAGCCGGCCTACGAGCAGTACTTC. It translates to CASSWREPAYEQYF.

This CDR3 is CASSFSPFEGYTF. The CDR3 region has the DNA TGTGCCAGCAGCTTTTCCCCCTTTGAAGGCTACACCTTC. The gene calls are TRBV11-2 and TRBJ1-2; no reliable D call. V lost 3 bases and J lost 8, with 13 bases in between. CDR1 is SGHAT, CDR2 FQNNGV, per germline. CDR3 length: 13 residues.

This clonotype occurred many times. The V call is TRBV12-3 or TRBV12-4, the J call TRBJ2-5; the D is unclear. The CDR3 spans 16 residues. V was clipped by 3 bases and J by 5 bases, with 19 bases between them. The CDR3 bases are TGTGCCAGCAGTTTGCTTTCGGTAGTTCAGTCGGAGACCCAGTACTTC. This translates into CASSLLSVVQSETQYF.

The chain is built from TRBV18 and TRBJ1-1, with D hard to call. V was trimmed by 4 bases and J by 7 bases, leaving 7 bases between them. Germline CDR1 and CDR2: KGHSH and LQKENI. CDR3 length equals 11 residues. The CDR3: CASSQMGEAFF. The CDR3 coding sequence is TGTGCCAGCTCACAAATGGGTGAAGCTTTCTTT. Full variable domain (missing parts from reference TRBV18 and TRBJ1-1): NAGVMQNPRHLVRRRGQEARLRCSPMKGHSHVYWYRQLPEEGLKFMVYLQKENIIDESGMPKERFSAEFPKEGPSILRIQQVVRGDSAAYFCASSQMGEAFFGQGTRLTVV.

V gene TRBV7-2 combines with J gene TRBJ1-1, with 8 bases fitting TRBD1. V lost 5 bases, J lost 0 bases, and 5 bases stayed unmatched. The CDR3 runs 15 residues. Germline V gene sequence: CDR1 SGHTA, CDR2 FQGNSA. Here the CDR3 DNA reads TGTGCCAGCAGCCGGACGACAGGGGTGAACACTGAAGCTTTCTTT. Encoded protein: CASSRTTGVNTEAFF.

This clonotype was picked up many times. The rearrangement links TRBV19 to TRBJ1-2; a possible D gene is TRBD1 (6 bases). There are 12 residues in the CDR3. Looked up from germline, CDR1 is LNHDA and CDR2 is SQIVND (reference sequence). V was shortened by 8 bases and J by 6 bases, with 13 bases between the two germline ends. The CDR3 bases are TGTGCCAGTCGTACAGGGAAAAATGGCTACACCTTC. This encodes CASRTGKNGYTF. The full variable domain, in which reference TRBV19 and TRBJ1-2 provide the parts outside the CDR3, is DGGITQSPKYLFRKEGQNVTLSCEQNLNHDAMYWYRQDPGQGLRLIYYSQIVNDFQKGDIAEGYSVSREKKESFPLTVTSAQKNPTAFYLCASRTGKNGYTFGSGTRLTVV.